The 5 T cell receptor beta chains below come from one sample, sequenced in a study of shared T cell receptors in the human thymus. Clones were read by immunoSEQ multiplex PCR, and TCRdb kept only the in-frame ones, dropping some. This table has 550,000 to 800,000 clones, around 85% appearing once. These sequences were also reported in another study, on human thymus T cells.

The specimen sequenced was thymocytes. These receptors all come from a girl under three years old with a congenital heart defect.

This clone was seen a few times. The chain has TRBV19 and TRBJ2-5; tentative D call: TRBD1 (6 bases). This CDR3 region has 14 residues. Between the trimmed V and J ends, which lost 3 bases and 2 bases, there was a span of 10 bases. From germline, CDR1 is LNHDA and CDR2 SQIVND (reference sequence). Here the CDR3 reads CASSIWQGQETQYF. In nucleotides, the CDR3 is TGTGCCAGTAGTATTTGGCAGGGGCAAGAGACCCAGTACTTC.

The chain is built from TRBV7-2 and TRBJ2-7, with 10 nucleotides matching TRBD1. The CDR3 consists of 17 residues. Germline V gene data show CDR1 as SGHTA and CDR2 as FQGNSA. With 5 bases clipped from V and 4 bases from J, the junction kept 14 bases outside the gene matches. CDR3 protein: CASSQEEEDRGRYEQYF. The CDR3 DNA is TGTGCCAGCAGCCAAGAAGAAGAGGACAGGGGGAGGTACGAGCAGTACTTC.

The rearrangement joins TRBV5-6 to TRBJ2-1; 12 bases align to TRBD1. The V segment lost 4 bases and the J segment 1 base; nucleotides outside the gene matches: 6. There are 17 residues in the CDR3. Germline loops: CDR1 SGHDT, CDR2 YYEEEE. In DNA, the CDR3 is TGTGCCAGCAGCATCCGGGACAGGGGGCTATCCTACAATGAGCAGTTCTTC. Amino acid sequence: CASSIRDRGLSYNEQFF.

The genes are TRBV19 and TRBJ2-7; TRBD2 matches 16 bases. V trimming: 5 bases; J trimming: 4 bases; junction bases outside the gene matches: 11. The CDR3 loop spans 18 amino acids. Germline V gives CDR1 LNHDA, CDR2 SQIVND (reference sequence). The CDR3 coding sequence is TGTGCCAGTAGTCCACCGGGACTAGCGGGGGGGCCTTTTTACGAGCAGTACTTC. Protein: CASSPPGLAGGPFYEQYF.

This rearrangement joins TRBV20-1 to TRBJ2-1, with no clear D. The V end lost 6 bases, the J end lost 7 bases, and 7 bases lay between the germline ends. Germline V lookup: CDR1 DFQATT, CDR2 SNEGSKA (reference sequence). This CDR3 region has 10 residues. The CDR3 DNA reads as TGCAGTGCCCCCCATAATGAGCAGTTCTTC. This translates into CSAPHNEQFF.